This T cell receptor (beta chain) came from a study of CD8 T cells in Susac syndrome. Study-level points and caveats: The CD4+ T cell repertoires in Susac syndrome were not clonally expanded.

CDR3 length equals 17 residues. Trimming pared 2 bases from V and 0 bases from J, leaving 17 bases between. Germline loops: CDR1 KGHSH, CDR2 LQKENI. The authors sequenced TCR beta from blood CD8+ and CD4+ T cells. cDNA came from about 0.5 to 1 ug RNA primed by random hexamers. TCRdb re-derived calls from the immunoSEQ multiplex PCR reads in MiXCR, one entry per CDR3 protein. The data show under 300,000 distinct CDR3 sequences, 96% seen once. This clonotype came up once. The antigen is not known. The gene calls are TRBV18 and TRBJ2-7; D may correspond to TRBD1 or TRBD2 (5 bases each). The specimen sequenced was CD4+ T cells from PBMCs. This sequence was found in a human donor with Susac syndrome. In nucleotides, the CDR3 is TGTGCCAGCTCACCAGTGGGACCGGGACGGAGCTCCTACGAGCAGTACTTC. It codes for CASSPVGPGRSSYEQYF.